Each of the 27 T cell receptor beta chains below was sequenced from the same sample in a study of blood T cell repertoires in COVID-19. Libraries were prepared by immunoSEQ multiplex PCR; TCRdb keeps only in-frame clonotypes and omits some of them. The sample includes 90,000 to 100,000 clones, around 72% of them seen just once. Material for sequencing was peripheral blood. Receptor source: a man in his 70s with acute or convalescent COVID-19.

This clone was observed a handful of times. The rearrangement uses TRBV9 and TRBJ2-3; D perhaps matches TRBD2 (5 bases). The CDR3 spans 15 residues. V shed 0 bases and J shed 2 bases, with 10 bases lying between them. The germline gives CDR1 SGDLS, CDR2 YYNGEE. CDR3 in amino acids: CASSVGRANTDTQYF. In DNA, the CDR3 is TGTGCCAGCAGCGTAGGGCGGGCCAACACAGATACGCAGTATTTT.

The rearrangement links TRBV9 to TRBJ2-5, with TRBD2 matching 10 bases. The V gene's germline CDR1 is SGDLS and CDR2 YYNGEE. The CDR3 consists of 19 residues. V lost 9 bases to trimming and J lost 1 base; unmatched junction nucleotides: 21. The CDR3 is CANDLRGERLAGPQETQYF. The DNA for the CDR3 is TGTGCCAACGATCTCCGAGGGGAACGACTAGCGGGCCCCCAAGAGACCCAGTACTTC.

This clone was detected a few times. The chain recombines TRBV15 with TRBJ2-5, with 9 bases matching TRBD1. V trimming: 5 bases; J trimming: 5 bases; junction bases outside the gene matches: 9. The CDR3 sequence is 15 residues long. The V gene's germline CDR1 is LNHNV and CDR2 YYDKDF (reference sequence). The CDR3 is CATSVGATGGETQYF. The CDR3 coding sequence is TGTGCCACCAGCGTGGGGGCGACAGGGGGTGAGACCCAGTACTTC.

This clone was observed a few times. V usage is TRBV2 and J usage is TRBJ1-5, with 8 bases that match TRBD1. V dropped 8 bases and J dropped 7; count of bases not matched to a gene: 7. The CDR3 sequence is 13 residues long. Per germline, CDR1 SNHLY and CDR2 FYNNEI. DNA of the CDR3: TGTGCCAGCGTTGACAGGGGAGGGCAGCCCCAGCATTTT. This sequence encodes CASVDRGGQPQHF.

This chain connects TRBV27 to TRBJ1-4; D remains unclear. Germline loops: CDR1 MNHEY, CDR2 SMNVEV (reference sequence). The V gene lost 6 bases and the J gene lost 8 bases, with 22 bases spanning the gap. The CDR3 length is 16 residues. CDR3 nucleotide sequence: TGTGCCAGCAGCCGGCCGGGAGGGAGAATGGGGGAAAAACTGTTTTTT. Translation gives CASSRPGGRMGEKLFF.

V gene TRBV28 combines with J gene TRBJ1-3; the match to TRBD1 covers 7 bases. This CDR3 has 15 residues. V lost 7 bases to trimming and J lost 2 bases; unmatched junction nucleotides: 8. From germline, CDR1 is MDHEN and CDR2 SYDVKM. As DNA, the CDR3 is TGTGCCAGCATCGGACAGGCCCTGGCTGGAAACACCATATATTTT. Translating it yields CASIGQALAGNTIYF.

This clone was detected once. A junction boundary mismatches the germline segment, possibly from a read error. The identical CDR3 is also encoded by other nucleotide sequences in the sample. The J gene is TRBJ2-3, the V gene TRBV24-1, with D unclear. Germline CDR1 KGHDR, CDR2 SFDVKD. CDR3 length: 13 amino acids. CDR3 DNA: TGTGCCACTAGTGATTTGAGCCGAGATACGCAGTATTTT. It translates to CATSDLSRDTQYF.

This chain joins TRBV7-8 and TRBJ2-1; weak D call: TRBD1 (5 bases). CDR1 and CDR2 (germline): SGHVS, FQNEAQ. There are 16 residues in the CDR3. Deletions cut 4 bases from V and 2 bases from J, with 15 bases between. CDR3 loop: CASSSPRTRAYNEQFF. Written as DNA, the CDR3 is TGTGCCAGCAGCTCACCAAGGACAAGAGCCTACAATGAGCAGTTCTTC.

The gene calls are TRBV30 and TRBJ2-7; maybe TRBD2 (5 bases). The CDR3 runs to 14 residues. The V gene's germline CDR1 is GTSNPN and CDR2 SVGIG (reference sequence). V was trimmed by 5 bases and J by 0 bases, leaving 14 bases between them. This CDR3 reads CAWAPGGHSYEQYF. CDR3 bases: TGTGCCTGGGCCCCCGGCGGGCACTCCTACGAGCAGTACTTC.

CDR3 sequence: CASSQVWAGTDTQYF. CDR3 coding DNA: TGTGCCAGCAGCCAAGTCTGGGCCGGCACAGATACGCAGTATTTT. The chain joins TRBV14 to TRBJ2-3; D is undetermined. The V and J ends lost 1 base and 1 base respectively, with 9 bases between them. Germline CDR1 is SGHDN and CDR2 is FVKESK. CDR3 length equals 15 residues. Based on the CDR3 plus reference TRBV14 and TRBJ2-3, the full variable domain is EAGVTQFPSHSVIEKGQTVTLRCDPISGHDNLYWYRRVMGKEIKFLLHFVKESKQDESGMPNNRFLAERTGGTYSTLKVQPAELEDSGVYFCASSQVWAGTDTQYFGPGTRLTVL.

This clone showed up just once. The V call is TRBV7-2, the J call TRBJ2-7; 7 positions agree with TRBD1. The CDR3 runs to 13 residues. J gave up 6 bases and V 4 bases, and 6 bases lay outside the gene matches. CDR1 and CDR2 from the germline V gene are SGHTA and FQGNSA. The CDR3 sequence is CASSSTGMGEQYF. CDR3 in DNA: TGTGCCAGCAGCTCGACAGGGATGGGCGAGCAGTACTTC.

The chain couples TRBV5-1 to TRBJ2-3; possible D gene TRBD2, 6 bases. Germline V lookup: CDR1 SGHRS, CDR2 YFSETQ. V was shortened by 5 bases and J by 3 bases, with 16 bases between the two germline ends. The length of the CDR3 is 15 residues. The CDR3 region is CASSPQPGETDTQYF. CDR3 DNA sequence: TGCGCCAGCAGTCCCCAGCCGGGAGAGACAGATACGCAGTATTTT. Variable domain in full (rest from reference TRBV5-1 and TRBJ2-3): KAGVTQTPRYLIKTRGQQVTLSCSPISGHRSVSWYQQTPGQGLQFLFEYFSETQRNKGNFPGRFSGRQFSNSRSEMNVSTLELGDSALYLCASSPQPGETDTQYFGPGTRLTVL.

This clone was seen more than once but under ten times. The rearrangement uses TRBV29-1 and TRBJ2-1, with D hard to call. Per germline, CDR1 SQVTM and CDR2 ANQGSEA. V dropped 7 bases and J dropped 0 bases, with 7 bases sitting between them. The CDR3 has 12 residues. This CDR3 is CSGWLSYNEQFF. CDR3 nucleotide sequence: TGCAGCGGCTGGCTCTCCTACAATGAGCAGTTCTTC.

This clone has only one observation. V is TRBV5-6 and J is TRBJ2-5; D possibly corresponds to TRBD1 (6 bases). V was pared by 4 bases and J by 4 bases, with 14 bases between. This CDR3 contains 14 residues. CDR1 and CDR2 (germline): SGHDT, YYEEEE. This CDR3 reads CASSAGQWGETQYF. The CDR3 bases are TGTGCCAGCAGCGCCGGACAGTGGGGAGAGACCCAGTACTTC.

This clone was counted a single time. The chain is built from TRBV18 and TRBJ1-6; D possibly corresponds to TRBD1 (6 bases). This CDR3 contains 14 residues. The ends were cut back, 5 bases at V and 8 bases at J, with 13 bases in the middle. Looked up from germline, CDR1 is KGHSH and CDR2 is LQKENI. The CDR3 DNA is TGTGCCAGCTCAGCGGGGGGCAAAGATTCACCCCTCCACTTT. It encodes CASSAGGKDSPLHF.

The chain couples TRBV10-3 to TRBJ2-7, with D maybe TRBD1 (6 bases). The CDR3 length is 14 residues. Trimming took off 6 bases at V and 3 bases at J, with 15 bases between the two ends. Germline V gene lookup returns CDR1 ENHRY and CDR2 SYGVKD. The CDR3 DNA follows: TGTGCCATCAGCCTCCGAGACAGGCTCTACGAGCAGTACTTC. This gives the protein CAISLRDRLYEQYF.

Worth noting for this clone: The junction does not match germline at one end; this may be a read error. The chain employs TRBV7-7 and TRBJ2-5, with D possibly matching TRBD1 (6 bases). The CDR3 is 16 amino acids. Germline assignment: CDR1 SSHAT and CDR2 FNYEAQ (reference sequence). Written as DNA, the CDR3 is TGTGCTAGCAGCCTTGAAGTACAGGGTGCCGGAGAGACCCAGTACTTC. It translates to CASSLEVQGAGETQYF.

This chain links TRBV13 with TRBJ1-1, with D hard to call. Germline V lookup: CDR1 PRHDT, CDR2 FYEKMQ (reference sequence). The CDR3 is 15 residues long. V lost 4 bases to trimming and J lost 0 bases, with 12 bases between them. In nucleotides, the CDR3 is TGTGCCAGCAGCTCAGAACCCCAGATGAACACTGAAGCTTTCTTT. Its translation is CASSSEPQMNTEAFF.

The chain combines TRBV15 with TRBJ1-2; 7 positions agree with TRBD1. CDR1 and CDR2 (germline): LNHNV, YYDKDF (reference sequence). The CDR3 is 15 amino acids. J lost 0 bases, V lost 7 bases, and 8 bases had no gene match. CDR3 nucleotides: TGTGCCACCACGGCAGGGGGACGAGCTAACTATGGCTACACCTTC. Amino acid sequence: CATTAGGRANYGYTF.

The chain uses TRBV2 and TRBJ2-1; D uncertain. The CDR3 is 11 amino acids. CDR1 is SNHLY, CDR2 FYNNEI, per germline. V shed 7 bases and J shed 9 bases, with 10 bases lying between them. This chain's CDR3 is CASTSGLEQFF. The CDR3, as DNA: TGTGCCAGCACATCGGGTCTTGAGCAGTTCTTC.

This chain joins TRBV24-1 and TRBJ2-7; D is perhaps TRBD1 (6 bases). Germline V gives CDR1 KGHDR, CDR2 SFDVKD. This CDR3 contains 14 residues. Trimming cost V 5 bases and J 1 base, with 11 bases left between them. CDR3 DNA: TGTGCCACCAGTGCGGGGCAGGGGTCCTACGAGCAGTACTTC. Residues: CATSAGQGSYEQYF.

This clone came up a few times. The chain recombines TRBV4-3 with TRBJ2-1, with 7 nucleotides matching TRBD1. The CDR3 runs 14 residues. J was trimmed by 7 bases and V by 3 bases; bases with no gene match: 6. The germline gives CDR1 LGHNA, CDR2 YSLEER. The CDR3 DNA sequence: TGCGCCAGCAGCCAGATCGACAGGGAAAATGAGCAGTTCTTC. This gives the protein CASSQIDRENEQFF.

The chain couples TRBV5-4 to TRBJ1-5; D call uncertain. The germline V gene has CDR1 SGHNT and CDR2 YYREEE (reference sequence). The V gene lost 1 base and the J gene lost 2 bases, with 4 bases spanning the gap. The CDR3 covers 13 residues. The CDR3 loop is CASSLYGNQPQHF. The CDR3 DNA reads TGTGCCAGCAGCTTGTATGGCAATCAGCCCCAGCATTTT.

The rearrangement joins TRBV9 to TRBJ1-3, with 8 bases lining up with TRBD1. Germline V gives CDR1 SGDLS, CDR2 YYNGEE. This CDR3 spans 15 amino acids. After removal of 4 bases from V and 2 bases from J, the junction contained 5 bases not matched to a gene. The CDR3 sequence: CASSFSTGAGNTIYF. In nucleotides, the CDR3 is TGTGCCAGCAGCTTTTCGACAGGGGCTGGAAACACCATATATTTT.

The CDR3 here is CASSPTGQGGQPQHF. CDR3 DNA: TGTGCCAGCTCACCGACGGGACAGGGGGGACAGCCCCAGCATTTT. The rearrangement links TRBV18 to TRBJ1-5; 11 positions agree with TRBD1. This CDR3 spans 15 amino acids. Germline loops: CDR1 KGHSH, CDR2 LQKENI. V gave up 3 bases and J gave up 7 bases; unmatched junction bases: 5.

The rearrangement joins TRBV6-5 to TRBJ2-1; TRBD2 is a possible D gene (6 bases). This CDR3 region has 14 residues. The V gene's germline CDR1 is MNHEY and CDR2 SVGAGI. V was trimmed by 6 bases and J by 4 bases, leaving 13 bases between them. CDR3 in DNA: TGTGCCAGCAGGTCCAGCGGGCCATACAATGAGCAGTTCTTC. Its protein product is CASRSSGPYNEQFF.

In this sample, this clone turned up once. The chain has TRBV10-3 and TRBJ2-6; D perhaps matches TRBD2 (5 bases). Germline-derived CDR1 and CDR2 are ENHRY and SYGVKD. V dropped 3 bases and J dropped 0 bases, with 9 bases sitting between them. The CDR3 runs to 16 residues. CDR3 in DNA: TGTGCCATCAGTGATGAGGGCTTCTCTGGGGCCAACGTCCTGACTTTC. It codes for CAISDEGFSGANVLTF.